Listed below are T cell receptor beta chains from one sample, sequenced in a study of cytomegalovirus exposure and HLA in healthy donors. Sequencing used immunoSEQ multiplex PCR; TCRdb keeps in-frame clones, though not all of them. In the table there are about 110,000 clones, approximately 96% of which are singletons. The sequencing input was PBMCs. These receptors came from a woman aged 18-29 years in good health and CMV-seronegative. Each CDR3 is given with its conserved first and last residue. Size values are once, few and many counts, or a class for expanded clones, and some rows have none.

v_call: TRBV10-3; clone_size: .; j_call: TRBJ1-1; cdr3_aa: CAITRGQGGNMNTEAFF
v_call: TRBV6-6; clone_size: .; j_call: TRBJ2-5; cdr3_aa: CASSPGGTGETQYF
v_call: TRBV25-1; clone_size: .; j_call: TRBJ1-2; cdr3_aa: CASKPGLRQANYGYTF
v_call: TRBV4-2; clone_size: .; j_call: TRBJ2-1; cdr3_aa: CASSVTPLAGENNEQFF
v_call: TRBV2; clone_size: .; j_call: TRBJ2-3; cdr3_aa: CASSPAGGGTDTQYF
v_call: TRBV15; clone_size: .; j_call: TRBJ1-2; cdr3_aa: CATSRDRYGYTF
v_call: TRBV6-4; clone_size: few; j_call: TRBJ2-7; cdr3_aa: CASSLRDSLAYEQYF
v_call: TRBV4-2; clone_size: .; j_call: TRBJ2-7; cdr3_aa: CASSQDPGTASYEQYF
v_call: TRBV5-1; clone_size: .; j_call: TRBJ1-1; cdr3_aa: CASSLRTLWGTEAFF
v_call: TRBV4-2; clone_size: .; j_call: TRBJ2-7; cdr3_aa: CASSQEWTGAYEQYF
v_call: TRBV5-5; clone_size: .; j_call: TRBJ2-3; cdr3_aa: CASSLIGLAGNTDTQYF
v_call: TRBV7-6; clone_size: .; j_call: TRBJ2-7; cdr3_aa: CASGRTGQSYEQYF
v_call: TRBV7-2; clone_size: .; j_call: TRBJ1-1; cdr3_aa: CASSLARGTEAFF
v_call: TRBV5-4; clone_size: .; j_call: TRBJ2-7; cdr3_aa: CASSLGTGRANYEQYF
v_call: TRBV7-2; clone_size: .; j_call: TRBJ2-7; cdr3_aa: CASSLGGGPAYEQYF
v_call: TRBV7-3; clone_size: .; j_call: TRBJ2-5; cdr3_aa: CASSTGLQETQYF
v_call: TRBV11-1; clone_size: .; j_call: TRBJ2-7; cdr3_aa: CASSSQTGAVYQQYF
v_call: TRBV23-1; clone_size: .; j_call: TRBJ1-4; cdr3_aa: CASSPGQGHATNEKLFF
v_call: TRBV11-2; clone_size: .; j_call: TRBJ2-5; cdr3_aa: CASSQPWAGDQETQYF
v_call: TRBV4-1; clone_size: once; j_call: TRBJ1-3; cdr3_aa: CASSQGVTGNTIYF
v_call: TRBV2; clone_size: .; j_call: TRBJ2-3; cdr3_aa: CASRRSGAATDTQYF
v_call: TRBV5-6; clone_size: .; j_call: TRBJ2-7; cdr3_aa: CASSWDRGGHEQYF
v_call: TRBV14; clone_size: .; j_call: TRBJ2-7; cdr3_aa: CASSRDSGKSYEQYF
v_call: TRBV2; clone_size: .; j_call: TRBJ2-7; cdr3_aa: CASSERDRGSYEQYF
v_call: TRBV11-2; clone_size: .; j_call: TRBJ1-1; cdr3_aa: CASSLGFGTSAGEDTEAFF
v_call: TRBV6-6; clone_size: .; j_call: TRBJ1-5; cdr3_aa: CASSWAGRSNQPQHF
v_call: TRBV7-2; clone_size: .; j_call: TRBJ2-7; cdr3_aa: CASSLTGYEQYF
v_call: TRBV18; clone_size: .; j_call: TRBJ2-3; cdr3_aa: CASSPSFSTDTQYF
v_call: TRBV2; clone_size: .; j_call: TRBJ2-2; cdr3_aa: CASSGITQFTGELFF
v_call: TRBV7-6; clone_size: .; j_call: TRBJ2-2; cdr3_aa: CASSSGTGGRTGELFF
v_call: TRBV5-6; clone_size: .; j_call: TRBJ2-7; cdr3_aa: CASSFPGSEQYF
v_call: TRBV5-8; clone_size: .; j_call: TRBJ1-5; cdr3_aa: CASSLGGGVGNQPQHF
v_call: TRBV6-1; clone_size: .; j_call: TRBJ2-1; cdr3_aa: CASSGRAGGRNNEQFF
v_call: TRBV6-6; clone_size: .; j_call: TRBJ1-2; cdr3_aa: CASSYSDRGPRGYTF
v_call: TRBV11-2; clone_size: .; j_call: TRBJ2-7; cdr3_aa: CASSMGTVGPYEQYF
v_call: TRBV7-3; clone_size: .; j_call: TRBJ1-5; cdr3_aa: CASSLRPDQPQHF
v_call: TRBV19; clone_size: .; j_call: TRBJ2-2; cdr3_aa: CASSGTSTGELFF
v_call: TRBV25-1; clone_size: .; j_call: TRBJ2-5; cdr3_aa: CASSDWSETQYF
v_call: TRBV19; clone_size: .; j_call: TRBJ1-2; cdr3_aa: CASFPGGVNYGYTF
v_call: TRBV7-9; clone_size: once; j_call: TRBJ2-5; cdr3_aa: CASSFQGPMQETQYF
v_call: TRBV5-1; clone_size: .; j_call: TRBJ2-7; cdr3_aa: CASMSSGGSAPPYEQYF
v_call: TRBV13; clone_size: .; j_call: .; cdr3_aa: CASSLGTSGGAHEQYF
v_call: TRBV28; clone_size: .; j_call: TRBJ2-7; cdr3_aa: CASSPNRNLWGRLYEQYF
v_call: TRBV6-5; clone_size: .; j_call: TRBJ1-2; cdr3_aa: CASQTANYGYTF
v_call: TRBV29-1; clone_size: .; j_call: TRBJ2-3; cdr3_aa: CSVVSGKNTDTQYF
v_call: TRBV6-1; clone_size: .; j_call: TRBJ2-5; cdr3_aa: CASSEVGDQETQYF
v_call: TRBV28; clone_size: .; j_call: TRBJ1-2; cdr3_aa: CASSKTEGFYGYTF
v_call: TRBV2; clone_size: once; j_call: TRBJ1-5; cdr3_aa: CASSEGEWNQPQHF
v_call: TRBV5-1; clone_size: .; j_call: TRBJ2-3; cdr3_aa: CASRPYALFRGTDTQYF
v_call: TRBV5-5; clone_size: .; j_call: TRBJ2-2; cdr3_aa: CASSAGQMNTGELFF
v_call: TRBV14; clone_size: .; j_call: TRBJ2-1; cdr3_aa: CASSQLQGAVNEQFF
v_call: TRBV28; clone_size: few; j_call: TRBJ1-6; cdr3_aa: CASARHRGGIGSPLHF
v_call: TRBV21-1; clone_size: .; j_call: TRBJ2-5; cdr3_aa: CASSKEKMGREPSETQYF
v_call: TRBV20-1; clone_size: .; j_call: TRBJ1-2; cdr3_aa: CSATGGYGYTF
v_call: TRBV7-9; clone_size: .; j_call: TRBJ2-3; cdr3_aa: CASSLVGQKGLTDTQYF